The sequence of this TCR beta chain was determined in a study of beta chain features in type 1 diabetes. Findings of the study overall: Patients' naive, central memory and regulatory TCRB repertoires appeared more alike than those of healthy donors. Among patients with Type 1 diabetes, TCRB CDR3s were moderately but significantly shorter in every one of the four CD4+ subsets.

Via CD45RO/CCR7/CD25/CD127/CD95/CD27, cells of the CD4+ naive, central memory, regulatory and stem cell-like memory subsets were sorted. This clone occurred a few times. Its antigen is not known. This CDR3 is built from 14 residues. The V and J ends lost 7 bases and 9 bases, in that order; junction bases with no gene match: 14. Looked up from germline, CDR1 is SNHLY and CDR2 is FYNNEI. The isolated RNA, all of it, was reverse transcribed, so expressed TCRB transcripts were what got sequenced. Each sample of naive, central memory or regulatory T cells had, on average, approximately 3.5 million reads. Profiling relied on immunoSEQ multiplex PCR, and the TCRdb table lists in-frame clones only, not all of them. The sample records about 350,000 clones, around 20% being singletons.

Source material: naive CD4+ T cells from blood. The chain uses TRBV2 and TRBJ1-2, with 7 positions matching TRBD1. This TCR was recovered from a woman aged 18-29 years in good health. The CDR3 nucleotides read TGTGCCAGCACCGTTGAAGGGAAGGGGGCGAGCTACACCTTC. Protein: CASTVEGKGASYTF. Full variable domain (outside the CDR3, taken from reference TRBV2 and TRBJ1-2): EPEVTQTPSHQVTQMGQEVILRCVPISNHLYFYWYRQILGQKVEFLVSFYNNEISEKSEIFDDQFSVERPDGSNFTLKIRSTKLEDSAMYFCASTVEGKGASYTFGSGTRLTVV.